A single sample gave rise to the 3 T cell receptor beta chains below, sequenced in a study of response to subunit inactivated influenza vaccine. Each CDR3 protein gets one entry after TCRdb re-called the RT-PCR reads with MiXCR. Counted here are about 530,000 distinct CDR3 sequences, 13% occurring once; the ten biggest clones make up about an eighth. Sequenced here: PBMCs from blood, sampled more than 35 days after vaccination. The receptors were gathered from a man aged 45 to 65 who received an inactivated influenza vaccine.

The chain employs TRBV7-8 and TRBJ2-1; 11 bases align to TRBD2. Germline V gene lookup returns CDR1 SGHVS and CDR2 FQNEAQ. J gave up 5 bases and V 5 bases, and 5 bases lay outside the gene matches. The CDR3 is 15 amino acids. The DNA for the CDR3 is TGTGCCAGCAGCCGCGGGACTAGCGGCAACAATGAGCAGTTCTTC. Its translation: CASSRGTSGNNEQFF.

The table lists this clonotype with a few counts. V gene TRBV5-6 combines with J gene TRBJ1-5, with 12 bases identical to TRBD1. This CDR3 contains 14 residues. Germline CDR1 reads SGHDT; CDR2 reads YYEEEE. Unmatched junction bases numbered 3, after V lost 4 bases and J lost 7 bases. CDR3 nucleotides: TGTGCCAGCAGCCCGGGACAGGGGGCCCAGCCCCAGCATTTT. Translated: CASSPGQGAQPQHF.

DNA of the CDR3: TGTGCCAGCAGCCAAGATCTGGGCAGGGGGGCAGATACGCAGTATTTT. It codes for CASSQDLGRGADTQYF. The gene calls are TRBV4-2 and TRBJ2-3; D may be TRBD1 (7 bases). The CDR3 is 16 amino acids. The ends were cut back, 0 bases at V and 4 bases at J, with 14 bases in the middle. Germline-derived CDR1 and CDR2 are LGHNA and YNFKEQ.